The 24 T cell receptor beta chains below all came from one sample that was sequenced in a study of PD-1 blockade in classical Hodgkin lymphoma. All the patients suffered relapse after autologous stem cell transplantation, and brentuximab vedotin exposure differed. The repertoire was sequenced with immunoSEQ multiplex PCR; TCRdb's copy has only in-frame clones and lacks some. The sample lists about 84,000 clones; around 90% were seen once. The sample here was peripheral blood mononuclear cells (PBMCs), taken at baseline. These receptors were collected from a human donor with classical Hodgkin lymphoma.

The chain's CDR3 is CSVRETEAFF. CDR3 coding DNA: TGCAGCGTTCGTGAAACTGAAGCTTTCTTT. The chain is built from TRBV29-1 and TRBJ1-1; no clear D gene. From germline, CDR1 is SQVTM and CDR2 ANQGSEA. The V end was cut by 5 bases, the J end by 5 bases, with 6 bases between. There are 10 residues in the CDR3.

The chain links TRBV19 to TRBJ2-3, with D unclear. The germline V gene encodes CDR1 LNHDA and CDR2 SQIVND (reference sequence). This CDR3 is 14 amino acids long. The V end was cut by 3 bases, the J end by 1 base, with 8 bases between. Here the CDR3 DNA reads TGTGCCAGTAGTATTTTACGGGGCACAGATACGCAGTATTTT. Its protein is CASSILRGTDTQYF.

V is TRBV2 and J is TRBJ2-7, with D hard to call. The V gene lost 4 bases and the J gene lost 0 bases, with 7 bases spanning the gap. CDR3 length: 13 residues. Germline V gene data show CDR1 as SNHLY and CDR2 as FYNNEI. The CDR3 here is CASSGSSSYEQYF. The CDR3 DNA follows: TGTGCCAGCAGTGGTTCCAGCTCCTACGAGCAGTACTTC.

The chain joins TRBV9 to TRBJ2-1, with D unclear. The length of the CDR3 is 17 residues. Germline CDR1 and CDR2: SGDLS and YYNGEE. V lost 0 bases, J lost 0 bases, and 13 bases lay in between. CDR3 DNA: TGTGCCAGCAGCGTAGCTACGAGTCCCAGCTCCTACAATGAGCAGTTCTTC. It codes for CASSVATSPSSYNEQFF.

The chain joins TRBV5-1 to TRBJ2-5; D unclear. Per the germline V gene, CDR1 is SGHRS and CDR2 is YFSETQ. Trimming took 0 bases from V and 7 from J, leaving 7 bases between them. This CDR3 is 12 amino acids long. The CDR3 bases are TGCGCCAGCAGCTTGGCCTGGGGGACCCAGTACTTC. As protein: CASSLAWGTQYF.

This chain uses TRBV6-5 with TRBJ1-4; TRBD1 matches at 7 bases. V was clipped by 6 bases and J by 3 bases; unmatched bases: 1. The CDR3 runs to 13 residues. The germline V gene encodes CDR1 MNHEY and CDR2 SVGAGI. The CDR3 DNA is TGTGCCAGCAGGGGACAGCCTAATGAAAAACTGTTTTTT. It codes for CASRGQPNEKLFF.

The chain is built from TRBV7-2 and TRBJ2-1; tentatively, D is TRBD1 (5 bases). The CDR3 is made up of 16 amino acids. Per germline, CDR1 SGHTA and CDR2 FQGNSA. V was clipped by 1 base and J by 0 bases, with 10 bases between them. The CDR3 sequence is CASSLVRASSYNEQFF. The CDR3 nucleotides are TGTGCCAGCAGCTTAGTCAGGGCAAGCTCCTACAATGAGCAGTTCTTC.

The chain has TRBV28 and TRBJ2-7, with TRBD1 matching over 9 bases. Germline V gives CDR1 MDHEN, CDR2 SYDVKM. The CDR3 is 15 residues long. After removal of 6 bases from V and 2 bases from J, the junction contained 8 bases not matched to a gene. CDR3 region: CASSSRRQGAYEQYF. The CDR3, as DNA: TGTGCCAGCAGCAGCCGGCGACAGGGGGCCTACGAGCAGTACTTC.

This chain connects TRBV18 to TRBJ2-4, with 10 bases identical to TRBD1. The CDR3 contains 15 residues. CDR1 and CDR2 from the germline V gene are KGHSH and LQKENI. V gave up 5 bases and J gave up 7 bases; unmatched junction bases: 8. The DNA of the CDR3 is TGTGCCAGCTCATCGACAGGGGGCGCAAGGAACATTCAGTACTTC. It codes for CASSSTGGARNIQYF.

The V gene is TRBV19, the J gene TRBJ2-1, with 7 bases that match TRBD1. V shed 1 base and J 3 bases; nucleotides not matched to a gene: 3. CDR1 LNHDA and CDR2 SQIVND come from the germline V gene (reference sequence). The CDR3 runs to 15 residues. CDR3: CASSIVTGYYNEQFF. The CDR3 region has the DNA TGTGCCAGTAGTATAGTGACAGGGTACTACAATGAGCAGTTCTTC.

V gene TRBV7-2 combines with J gene TRBJ1-2, with 7 bases lining up with TRBD1. Germline values: CDR1 SGHTA, CDR2 FQGNSA. Trimming at V came to 5 bases and at J to 4 bases, leaving 4 bases not matched to a gene. The CDR3 extends over 13 amino acids. This CDR3 is CASSPDRTYGYTF. In DNA form, the CDR3 reads TGTGCCAGCAGCCCGGACAGGACCTATGGCTACACCTTC.

The rearrangement links TRBV29-1 to TRBJ2-7; TRBD2 aligns across 12 bases. With V trimmed by 1 base and J by 2 bases, 6 bases remained unmatched. This CDR3 comprises 16 residues. Germline V gives CDR1 SQVTM, CDR2 ANQGSEA. This CDR3 is CSVEGETSGSPYEQYF. The CDR3 DNA is TGCAGCGTTGAAGGGGAGACTAGCGGGAGTCCCTACGAGCAGTACTTC.

The chain recombines TRBV6-1 with TRBJ2-7; tentative D call: TRBD2 (7 bases). This CDR3 is 15 amino acids long. Germline CDR1 reads MNHNS; CDR2 reads SASEGT. The V end was cut by 4 bases, the J end by 3 bases, with 16 bases between. The DNA of the CDR3 is TGTGCCAGCAGTGCCAGGGGAGGGGTCGGCTACGAGCAGTACTTC. This gives the protein CASSARGGVGYEQYF.

The chain links TRBV6-6 to TRBJ1-2; D is undetermined. The CDR3 is made up of 13 amino acids. Germline CDR1 is MNHNY and CDR2 is SVGAGI (reference sequence). V was cut by 9 bases and J by 4 bases, with 15 bases left in between. The CDR3, as DNA: TGTGCCAGGAGCTCATACCTTACCTATGGCTACACCTTC. Translating gives CARSSYLTYGYTF.

This clone was counted once. The V gene is TRBV5-8, the J gene TRBJ2-2; maybe TRBD1 (5 bases). The ends were cut back, 0 bases at V and 4 bases at J, with 7 bases in the middle. Germline loops: CDR1 SGHTS, CDR2 YDEGEE. The CDR3 has 14 amino acids. DNA of the CDR3: TGTGCCAGCAGCTTGGCGCAGGGCACCGGGGAGCTGTTTTTT. Its translation: CASSLAQGTGELFF.

V and J are TRBV19 and TRBJ2-7, with D possibly being TRBD1 or TRBD2 (5 bases each). With 6 bases removed from V and 8 bases from J, the gap between germline ends came to 17 bases. This CDR3 is 13 amino acids long. CDR1 is LNHDA, CDR2 SQIVND, per germline (reference sequence). The CDR3 loop reads CASRNPPRDQQYF. The CDR3 DNA follows: TGTGCCAGTAGGAATCCCCCCAGGGACCAGCAGTACTTC.

The genes are TRBV7-6 and TRBJ1-1, with TRBD1 as a possible D gene (5 bases). The CDR3 totals 17 residues. The germline V gene encodes CDR1 SGHVS and CDR2 FNYEAQ. V lost 0 bases to trimming and J lost 1 base, with 15 bases between them. The chain's CDR3 is CASSLATLPGGNTEAFF. The CDR3 bases are TGTGCCAGCAGCTTAGCGACCTTGCCCGGGGGGAACACTGAAGCTTTCTTT.

The chain carries TRBV20-1 and TRBJ2-5; D uncertain. V was shortened by 7 bases and J by 5 bases, with 11 bases between the two germline ends. Germline assignment: CDR1 DFQATT and CDR2 SNEGSKA (reference sequence). This CDR3 region has 11 residues. CDR3: CSGVTAETQYF. The CDR3 coding sequence is TGCAGTGGCGTGACTGCGGAGACCCAGTACTTC.

The chain uses TRBV7-8 and TRBJ2-3; tentatively, D is TRBD2 (6 bases). V dropped 1 base and J dropped 3 bases, with 11 bases sitting between them. Germline loops: CDR1 SGHVS, CDR2 FQNEAQ. The CDR3 has 15 amino acids. The DNA for the CDR3 is TGTGCCAGCAGCTTAGTGGAGGGGAGGACAGATACGCAGTATTTT. Its translation: CASSLVEGRTDTQYF.

This chain's CDR3 is CSVARTGKGYTF. The CDR3 DNA sequence: TGCAGCGTGGCCCGGACAGGGAAAGGCTACACCTTC. The rearrangement links TRBV29-1 to TRBJ1-2; 8 bases are shared with TRBD1. Germline CDR1 and CDR2: SQVTM and ANQGSEA. The CDR3 has 12 amino acids. The J segment lost 8 bases and the V segment lost 6 bases, leaving 8 bases of the junction unmatched.

This chain links TRBV19 with TRBJ1-1; 7 nucleotides agree with TRBD1. Germline values: CDR1 LNHDA, CDR2 SQIVND (reference sequence). The CDR3 runs 14 residues. J lost 6 bases, V lost 3 bases, and 7 bases had no gene match. DNA of the CDR3: TGTGCCAGTAGTATTTGGGTCGGACAGGCTGAAGCTTTCTTT. This sequence encodes CASSIWVGQAEAFF.

The rearrangement uses TRBV27 and TRBJ1-1; TRBD1 aligns across 8 bases. This CDR3 is 16 amino acids long. Germline CDR1 and CDR2: MNHEY and SMNVEV (reference sequence). Trimming cost V 6 bases and J 3 bases; bases outside gene matches: 12. The CDR3 loop reads CASRSPRQGRDTEAFF. CDR3 coding DNA: TGTGCCAGCAGGTCCCCTCGACAGGGGAGGGACACTGAAGCTTTCTTT.

V gene TRBV4-1 combines with J gene TRBJ1-1, with unresolved D. CDR3 length: 15 amino acids. Germline V CDR1 and CDR2: MGHRA, YSYEKL. V lost 5 bases to trimming and J lost 3 bases, with 16 bases between them. This chain's CDR3 is CASSRGPVGDTEAFF. The CDR3 nucleotides are TGCGCCAGCAGCAGAGGCCCCGTAGGAGACACTGAAGCTTTCTTT.

V and J are TRBV6-4 and TRBJ2-3; D gene uncertain. This CDR3 comprises 12 residues. Germline values: CDR1 MRHNA, CDR2 SNTAGT. V was shortened by 3 bases and J by 4 bases, with 5 bases between the two germline ends. CDR3 coding DNA: TGTGCCAGCAGTGAGTCCGCAGATACGCAGTATTTT. It is translated as CASSESADTQYF.